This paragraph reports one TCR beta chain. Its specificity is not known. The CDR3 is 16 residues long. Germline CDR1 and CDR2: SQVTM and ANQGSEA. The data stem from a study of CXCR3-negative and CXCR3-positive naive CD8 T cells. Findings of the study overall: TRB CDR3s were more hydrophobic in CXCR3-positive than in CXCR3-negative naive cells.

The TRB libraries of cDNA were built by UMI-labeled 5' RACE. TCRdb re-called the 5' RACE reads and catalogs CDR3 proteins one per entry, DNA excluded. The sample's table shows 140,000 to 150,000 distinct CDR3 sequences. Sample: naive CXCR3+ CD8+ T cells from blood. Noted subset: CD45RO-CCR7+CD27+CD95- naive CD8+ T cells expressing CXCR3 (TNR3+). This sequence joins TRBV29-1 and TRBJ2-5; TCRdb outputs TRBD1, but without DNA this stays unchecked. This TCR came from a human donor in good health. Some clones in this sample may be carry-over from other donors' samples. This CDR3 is CSARDSVSGGHWTQYF.